This T cell receptor beta chain was recovered during a study of blood T cell repertoires in COVID-19. Study overall: Both acute and convalescent COVID-19 samples were obtained from the United States, Italy and Spain. PBMCs, B-cell-depleted T cells, or T cells provided the cDNA or gDNA that made up the material.

In the original analysis: Reference gene primer amplification in the assay estimated nucleated cell counts. TCRdb keeps only in-frame clones here, not all; method: immunoSEQ multiplex PCR. V and J calls plus clone size are reproduced from that table; the DNA served to infer D and trimming. Of under 250,000 clones in the sample, 75% to 85% were seen once. This CDR3 region has 12 residues. The V gene lost 3 bases and the J gene lost 5 bases, with 7 bases spanning the gap. CDR1 is SEHNR and CDR2 is FQNEAQ in the germline V gene (reference sequence). This clone has a single count. The source of this sequence is a human donor in a cohort sampled during active COVID-19. This rearrangement joins TRBV7-9 to TRBJ2-5; perhaps TRBD2 as D (6 bases). The sample taken for sequencing was peripheral blood. Written as DNA, the CDR3 is TGTGCCAGCAGCTTGGGACTCGAGACCCAGTACTTC. Translation gives CASSLGLETQYF. Full variable domain (missing parts from reference TRBV7-9 and TRBJ2-5): DTGVSQNPRHKITKRGQNVTFRCDPISEHNRLYWYRQTLGQGPEFLTYFQNEAQLEKSRLLSDRFSAERPKGSFSTLEIQRTEQGDSAMYLCASSLGLETQYFGPGTRLLVL.